Listed below are T cell receptor beta chains from one sample, sequenced in a study of somatic mutations in cytotoxic T cells in rheumatoid arthritis. Method: immunoSEQ multiplex PCR; TCRdb's copy keeps in-frame clones and lacks some. The sample lists 10,000 to 11,000 clones, around 90% occurring once. Source material: CD8+ T cells sorted from blood. The receptors derive from a woman aged 18-29 years with rheumatoid arthritis. CDR3s include the opening cysteine and the closing phenylalanine or tryptophan.

j_call	v_call	cdr3_aa
TRBJ2-5	TRBV19	CASSFNRGGKETQYF
TRBJ2-5	TRBV9	CASGPGGQETQYF
TRBJ2-7	TRBV27	CASSFGTVYEQYF
TRBJ2-7	TRBV7-2	CASREKGLAFYEQYF
TRBJ1-5	TRBV7-9	CASSLISGGAGQPQHF
TRBJ2-1	TRBV25-1	CASSEYWGDEQFF
TRBJ1-6	TRBV7-9	CASSLLQGANSPLHF
TRBJ2-1	TRBV28	CASNPPRVGANEQFF
TRBJ1-2	TRBV12-5	CASGPKEGQTREGYTF
TRBJ1-1	TRBV4-2	CASTTGTLDMNTEAFF
TRBJ2-3	TRBV19	CASRRRSTDTQYF
TRBJ2-1	TRBV6-1	CASSENRGRRNEQFF
TRBJ2-7	TRBV7-9	CASSFVRGVYYEQYF
TRBJ2-7	TRBV10-2	CASGGETEAYEQYF
TRBJ2-1	TRBV2	CASSERGEQFF
TRBJ2-7	TRBV27	CASSLTGDYEQYF
TRBJ1-5	TRBV4-1	CASTFTQGHQPQHF
TRBJ2-5	TRBV21-1	CASSFRRDRGRRGETQYF
TRBJ1-6	TRBV5-1	CASSFTDRQYSSPLHF
TRBJ1-1	TRBV25-1	CASSADRVNTEAFF
TRBJ2-7	TRBV27	CASSILAGGPLDEQYF
TRBJ1-1	TRBV14	CASSHLFRGAGDSGAFF
TRBJ2-7	TRBV10-3	CATIDQGGEARTYEQYF
TRBJ1-1	TRBV7-2	CASRQRGGEVFF
TRBJ1-2	TRBV27	CASSWGGGGYGYTF
TRBJ2-1	TRBV13	CASSPPSIGLPPYNEQFF
TRBJ2-2	TRBV18	CASSPNDSPLGELFF
TRBJ2-3	TRBV30	CAWSLTTDTQYF
TRBJ1-2	TRBV29-1	CSVMGGSLAYGYTF
TRBJ2-5	TRBV4-3	CASSQGLAGGETQYF
NA	TRBV6-5	CASSLGKNYEQYF
TRBJ2-7	TRBV28	CASSLGGPEQYF
TRBJ2-1	TRBV4-1	CASSQTRRGFEQFF
TRBJ2-5	TRBV7-9	CASSFPTSGKETQYF